The clone carrying this T cell receptor beta chain appeared many times. Time point described: blood at routine non-recurrence follow-up after resection. Whole RNA obtained from tumor, nontumor lung or frozen PBMC underwent sequencing without sorting. The sample belongs to a study of spatial heterogeneity in lung cancer. Unmatched junction bases numbered 5, after V lost 5 bases and J lost 1 base. The CDR3 length is 15 residues. CDR1 and CDR2 (germline): SGHTA, FQGNSA. From the 5' RACE reads, TCRdb called clonotypes with MiXCR, one entry per CDR3 protein. This table has around 47,000 distinct CDR3 sequences, 6% to 8.5% appearing once.

The rearrangement links TRBV7-2 to TRBJ2-3; 8 nucleotides match TRBD2. Sample: PBMCs, taken at follow-up. The sequence was collected from a female donor with early-stage non-small cell lung cancer. The CDR3 DNA follows: TGTGCCAGCAGCCCGCGGGGGGCTGGCACAGATACGCAGTATTTT. Amino acids: CASSPRGAGTDTQYF.